Below are 3 T cell receptor beta chains sequenced from a single sample in a study of tumor and adjacent non-tumor tissue in lung cancer. A modified ARM-PCR protocol with three rounds of nested PCR amplified TCRbeta. TCRdb independently ran MiXCR on the multiplex PCR reads; one entry per CDR3 protein. Of 100,000 to 120,000 distinct CDR3 sequences in the sample, approximately 87% were seen once. The template was RNA from unsorted bulk tissue. Material for sequencing was lung tumor tissue. These receptors were collected from a man aged 70-80 years with non-small cell lung cancer.

This clonotype was counted a few times. The junction shows a germline mismatch at one end, possibly a read error. This sequence joins TRBV5-4 and TRBJ2-7, with D possibly TRBD2 on 6 matching bases. This CDR3 contains 15 residues. Germline V gene data show CDR1 as SGHNT and CDR2 as YYREEE (reference sequence). DNA for the CDR3: TGTGCCAGCAGTTTGGGACTGGGACCGACCTACGAGCAGTACTTC. Its translation: CASSLGLGPTYEQYF.

To note about this clonotype: The germline gene is not matched at one end of the junction; a read error may be the cause. This chain uses TRBV4-1 with TRBJ2-5; D gene ambiguous. The CDR3 runs to 14 residues. CDR1 is MGHRA, CDR2 YSYEKL, per germline. This CDR3 reads CTSSQYQLQEAQYF. CDR3 in DNA: TGCACCAGCAGCCAGTATCAGCTCCAAGAGGCCCAGTACTTC.

With respect to this clonotype: One junction end disagrees with the germline gene, perhaps due to a read error. V usage is TRBV20-1 and J usage is TRBJ1-2, with D possibly matching TRBD1 (5 bases). Per germline, CDR1 DFQATT and CDR2 SNEGSKA (reference sequence). The CDR3 totals 14 residues. In DNA, the CDR3 is TGCAGTACTAGATCCCAGGGAGTAAACTATGGCTACACCTTT. This gives the protein CSTRSQGVNYGYTF.